This is a list of T cell receptor beta chains from one sample in a study of CD8+ T cells in alopecia areata. TCRdb's table, derived via immunoSEQ multiplex PCR, lists solely in-frame clones and lacks some. The table includes about 130,000 clones, about 60% detected once. The sequencing used CD4+ T cells sorted from blood, collected at week 0. Receptors were obtained from a human donor with alopecia areata. Both conserved end residues are part of each CDR3. A D gene is named only where the DNA matches it firmly. Size tells how often a clone was seen (once, few, many) or the class of an expanded clone, and some rows leave it out.

j_gene	abundance	v_gene	d_gene	CDR3aa	CDR3nt
TRBJ1-5	NA	TRBV7-2	NA	CASSLRGQPQHF	TGTGCCAGCAGCTTAAGGGGTCAGCCCCAGCATTTT
TRBJ1-1	NA	TRBV5-1	NA	CASRTANTEAFF	TGCGCCAGCAGGACGGCGAACACTGAAGCTTTCTTT
TRBJ2-3	NA	TRBV29-1	NA	CSVDGTQGLTDTQYF	TGCAGCGTTGACGGGACACAAGGGCTCACAGATACGCAGTATTTT
TRBJ1-2	NA	TRBV30	TRBD1	CAWSVPGQGAYGYTF	TGTGCCTGGAGTGTACCGGGACAGGGGGCCTATGGCTACACCTTC
TRBJ1-5	NA	TRBV29-1	TRBD1	CSAAGTGGDGGQPQHF	TGCAGCGCAGCCGGGACAGGGGGCGATGGGGGTCAGCCCCAGCATTTT
TRBJ1-2	NA	TRBV6-6	NA	CASSEIGGRIGYTF	TGTGCCAGCTCCGAAATTGGGGGTCGGATTGGCTACACCTTC
TRBJ1-4	NA	TRBV27	TRBD1	CASRGTGGEKLFF	TGTGCCAGCAGAGGGACAGGGGGTGAAAAACTGTTTTTT
TRBJ2-1	few	TRBV9	NA	CASSSHGRGDNEQFF	TGTGCCAGCAGCTCCCATGGGCGGGGAGACAATGAGCAGTTCTTC
TRBJ2-3	NA	TRBV9	NA	CASSFRDADTQYF	TGTGCCAGCAGCTTCCGGGACGCAGATACGCAGTATTTT
TRBJ2-1	few	TRBV5-1	TRBD2	CASSLLLAGGNYNEQFF	TGCGCCAGCAGCTTGCTTCTAGCGGGAGGAAACTACAATGAGCAGTTCTTC
TRBJ2-1	NA	TRBV15	NA	CATSREGPLNNEQFF	TGTGCCACCAGCAGAGAGGGTCCCCTAAACAATGAGCAGTTCTTC
TRBJ2-7	NA	TRBV4-1	NA	CASSPRVEGDEQYF	TGCGCCAGCAGTCCAAGGGTGGAGGGCGACGAGCAGTACTTC
TRBJ1-2	NA	TRBV2	NA	CASSEDSYGYTF	TGTGCCAGCAGTGAGGACAGCTATGGCTACACCTTC
TRBJ1-1	NA	TRBV2	NA	CASSLNTGMNTEAFF	TGTGCCAGCTCTCTGAACACAGGGATGAACACTGAAGCTTTCTTT
TRBJ1-2	NA	TRBV6-5	TRBD1	CASSYSGWTGGGYTF	TGTGCCAGCAGTTACTCGGGTTGGACAGGGGGCGGCTACACCTTC
TRBJ1-6	NA	TRBV4-1	NA	CASSQDWAGQNSPLHF	TGCGCCAGCAGCCAAGATTGGGCAGGGCAGAATTCACCCCTCCACTTT
TRBJ1-3	NA	TRBV30	TRBD1	CAWNLLLTGTSGNTIYF	TGTGCCTGGAACTTGCTCTTGACAGGGACCTCTGGAAACACCATATATTTT
TRBJ2-7	NA	TRBV9	TRBD2	CASSVASGGYYEQYF	TGTGCCAGCAGCGTAGCCAGCGGGGGCTACTACGAGCAGTACTTC
TRBJ2-5	NA	TRBV30	TRBD2	CAEGRQSGGAQYF	TGTGCCGAGGGACGACAGAGCGGGGGGGCCCAGTACTTC
TRBJ1-2	NA	TRBV2	TRBD1	CASSRTGGYGYTF	TGTGCCAGCAGTCGGACAGGAGGTTATGGCTACACCTTC
TRBJ1-2	few	TRBV18	NA	CASSQGRGTYGYTF	TGTGCCAGCTCACAAGGAAGGGGAACATATGGCTACACCTTC
TRBJ2-3	NA	TRBV9	TRBD2	CASSFGGGPTDTQYF	TGTGCCAGCAGCTTCGGCGGGGGACCCACAGATACGCAGTATTTT
TRBJ1-5	once	TRBV6-5	TRBD1	CASSPGTGNQPQHF	TGTGCCAGCAGCCCCGGGACAGGCAATCAGCCCCAGCATTTT
TRBJ2-1	NA	TRBV5-6	NA	CASSPGQGSYNEQFF	TGTGCCAGCAGCCCCGGACAAGGCTCCTACAATGAGCAGTTCTTC
TRBJ1-1	NA	TRBV18	NA	CASSPSGPGGTEAFF	TGTGCCAGCTCACCTAGTGGCCCGGGGGGAACTGAAGCTTTCTTT
TRBJ2-1	NA	TRBV20-1	NA	CSARDSLGQFF	TGCAGTGCTAGAGATTCCCTGGGGCAGTTCTTC